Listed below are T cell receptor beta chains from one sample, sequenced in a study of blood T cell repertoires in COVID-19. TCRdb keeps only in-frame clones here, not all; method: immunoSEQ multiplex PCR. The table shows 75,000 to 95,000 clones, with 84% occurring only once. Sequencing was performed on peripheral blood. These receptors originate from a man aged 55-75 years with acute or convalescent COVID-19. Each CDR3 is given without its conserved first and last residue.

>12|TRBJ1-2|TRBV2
ASSGLWVSYGYT
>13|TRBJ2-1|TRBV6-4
ASSITTSGGDEQF
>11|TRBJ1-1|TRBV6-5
ASKPTGRTEAF
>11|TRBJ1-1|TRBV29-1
SVDARKNTEAF
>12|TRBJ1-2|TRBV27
ASRKQGTNYGYT
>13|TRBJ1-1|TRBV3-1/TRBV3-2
ASSPHGGQGIEAF
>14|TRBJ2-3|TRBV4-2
ASSFQDRGSTDTQY
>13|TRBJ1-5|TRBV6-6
ASSYRDRGNQPQH
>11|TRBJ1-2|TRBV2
ASRGDRRGGYT
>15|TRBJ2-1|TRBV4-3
ASSQDLGVAGGSEQF
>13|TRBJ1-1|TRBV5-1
ASSSRQGRNTEAF
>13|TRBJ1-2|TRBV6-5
ASSYSRTPTMGYT
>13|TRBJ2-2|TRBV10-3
AIRTGTEFTGELF
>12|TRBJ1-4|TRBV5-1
ASSLGGGNEKLF
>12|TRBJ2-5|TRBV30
ALTRDRGLETQY
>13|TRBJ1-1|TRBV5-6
ASSLPGLTNTEAF
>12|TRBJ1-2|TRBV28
ASSGGTANYGYT
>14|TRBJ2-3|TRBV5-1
ASSFRTGLGTDTQY
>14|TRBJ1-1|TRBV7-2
ASSLGQGALNTEAF
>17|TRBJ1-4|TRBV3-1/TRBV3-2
ASSQSQGIFAATNEKLF
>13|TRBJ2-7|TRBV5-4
ASSLGRGGGGEQY
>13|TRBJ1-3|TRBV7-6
ASSLGPSSGNTIY